This is a list of T cell receptor beta chains from one sample in a study of CD8 T cells in Susac syndrome. MiXCR, run by TCRdb on the immunoSEQ multiplex PCR reads, gives a single entry per CDR3 protein. The repertoire holds 150,000 to 200,000 distinct CDR3 sequences, with 90% to 95% as singletons. The sample comprised CD4+ T cells from PBMCs. The receptors here all came from a human donor in good health. Both conserved end residues are part of each CDR3. D genes are given only for firm matches. Where a row states a size, it is once, few, many or the class of an expanded clone; other rows omit it.

.	.	TRBV30	TRBJ1-5	CAWSVAYNQPQHF	TGTGCCTGGAGTGTGGCGTACAATCAGCCCCAGCATTTT
.	.	TRBV12-3/TRBV12-4	TRBJ1-3	CASSRDNSGNTIYF	TGTGCCAGCAGCCGGGACAACTCTGGAAACACCATATATTTT
TRBD2	.	TRBV5-1	TRBJ2-1	CASSPEGTSGGSYNEQFF	TGCGCCAGCAGCCCGGAGGGGACTAGCGGGGGATCCTACAATGAGCAGTTCTTC
.	.	TRBV20-1	TRBJ1-1	CSATMGGLNTEAFF	TGCAGTGCGACCATGGGGGGATTGAACACTGAAGCTTTCTTT
TRBD2	.	TRBV14	TRBJ2-1	CASSPQRGGTLNEQFF	TGTGCCAGCAGCCCCCAGCGGGGGGGAACTTTGAATGAGCAGTTCTTC
.	.	TRBV6-5	TRBJ1-1	CASSYKRAAFF	TGTGCCAGCAGTTACAAGAGGGCTGCTTTCTTT
.	.	TRBV30	TRBJ1-1	CAWSVGGYTEAFF	TGTGCCTGGAGTGTGGGGGGGTACACTGAAGCTTTCTTT
.	.	TRBV3-1	TRBJ1-1	CASSGQGITEAFF	TGTGCCAGCAGCGGGCAGGGAATCACTGAAGCTTTCTTT
.	.	TRBV7-2	TRBJ1-6	CASSLSPVVSPLHF	TGTGCCAGCAGCTTATCCCCGGTTGTCTCACCCCTCCACTTT
.	.	TRBV5-1	TRBJ1-2	CASSQDVFNYGYTF	TGCGCCAGCAGCCAGGACGTCTTTAACTATGGCTACACCTTC
.	once	TRBV14	TRBJ2-1	CASSQLVGAYNEQFF	TGTGCCAGCAGCCAGCTAGTAGGCGCCTACAATGAGCAGTTCTTC
.	.	TRBV7-2	TRBJ2-5	CASRRGRDQETQYF	TGTGCCAGCAGGCGAGGGCGGGACCAAGAGACCCAGTACTTC
.	.	TRBV7-2	TRBJ2-1	CASSLSHEQFF	TGTGCCAGCAGCTTATCACATGAGCAGTTCTTC
.	.	TRBV24-1	TRBJ2-5	CATSDRGPLTQYF	TGTGCCACCAGTGACCGGGGGCCCCTAACCCAGTACTTC
.	.	TRBV7-2	TRBJ1-3	CASSFEGRTAGNTIYF	TGTGCCAGCAGCTTCGAGGGAAGAACCGCTGGAAACACCATATATTTT
.	.	TRBV5-1	TRBJ1-1	CASSLASTGKGRKNTEAFF	TGCGCCAGCAGCTTGGCCTCTACCGGGAAGGGGAGAAAGAACACTGAAGCTTTCTTT
.	.	TRBV29-1	TRBJ1-4	CSVGSRPNEKLFF	TGCAGCGTTGGATCCCGGCCTAATGAAAAACTGTTTTTT
.	.	TRBV3-1	TRBJ1-3	CASRQVGLRNTIYF	TGTGCCAGCAGGCAAGTGGGGCTACGAAACACCATATATTTT
.	.	TRBV20-1	TRBJ2-4	CSASPEGPASNIQYF	TGCAGTGCGTCCCCGGAGGGGCCAGCATCAAACATTCAGTACTTC
TRBD2	.	TRBV6-5	TRBJ2-3	CASSYPRGGPKDTQYF	TGTGCCAGCAGTTACCCTCGGGGGGGCCCGAAAGATACGCAGTATTTT
.	.	TRBV20-1	TRBJ1-6	CSASDASSYNSPLHF	TGCAGTGCTAGCGACGCCAGCTCCTATAATTCACCCCTCCACTTT
.	.	TRBV7-9	TRBJ1-2	CAFADGYTF	TGTGCTTTCGCAGATGGCTACACCTTC
TRBD2	.	TRBV25-1	TRBJ2-2	CASRGLAGAGGELFF	TGTGCCAGCAGGGGACTAGCGGGGGCTGGTGGGGAGCTGTTTTTT
TRBD2	.	TRBV20-1	TRBJ2-5	CSARGPRAREETQYF	TGCAGTGCTAGAGGCCCCCGGGCGCGGGAGGAGACCCAGTACTTC
.	.	TRBV15	TRBJ2-6	CATSRSRQFGANVLTF	TGTGCCACCAGCAGATCTCGACAGTTTGGGGCCAACGTCCTGACTTTC
.	once	TRBV20-1	TRBJ1-5	CSAPREGGGLSNQPQHF	TGCAGTGCTCCGCGGGAGGGTGGGGGGCTTAGCAATCAGCCCCAGCATTTT
TRBD2	once	TRBV20-1	TRBJ2-5	CSARTMTSGGETQYF	TGCAGTGCTAGGACCATGACTAGCGGGGGAGAGACCCAGTACTTC
.	.	TRBV5-1	TRBJ2-2	CASSLDRATGELFF	TGCGCCAGCAGCTTGGACAGGGCTACCGGGGAGCTGTTTTTT
.	once	TRBV27	TRBJ2-2	CASSFGPRGRSGELFF	TGTGCCAGCAGTTTCGGACCTCGGGGGAGGTCCGGGGAGCTGTTTTTT
TRBD1	.	TRBV5-1	TRBJ1-1	CASSLDRMNTEAFF	TGCGCCAGCAGCCTGGACAGGATGAACACTGAAGCTTTCTTT
TRBD2	.	TRBV9	TRBJ2-1	CASSTSGGEREQFF	TGTGCCAGCAGCACCTCGGGAGGGGAGCGTGAGCAGTTCTTC
.	.	TRBV5-1	TRBJ1-1	CASSLGGPAFF	TGCGCCAGCAGCTTGGGCGGTCCGGCTTTCTTT
TRBD1	.	TRBV3-1	TRBJ2-1	CASSQDDRGYDEQFF	TGTGCCAGCAGCCAAGACGACAGGGGGTATGATGAGCAGTTCTTC
.	.	TRBV7-2	TRBJ2-3	CASSARESNTDTQYF	TGTGCCAGCAGCGCTCGCGAAAGTAACACAGATACGCAGTATTTT
.	.	TRBV7-3	TRBJ2-1	CASSLSAPGGDEQFF	TGTGCCAGCAGCTTAAGTGCCCCAGGGGGGGATGAGCAGTTCTTC
.	.	TRBV3-1	TRBJ2-1	CASSRDKYNEQFF	TGTGCCAGCAGCCGGGACAAATACAATGAGCAGTTCTTC
.	once	TRBV10-3	TRBJ1-1	CAIARLHSRLSGAEAFF	TGTGCCATCGCCCGTCTCCACAGTAGACTCTCAGGGGCTGAAGCTTTCTTT
TRBD1	.	TRBV7-2	TRBJ2-3	CASRNHGGTGRGDTQYF	TGTGCCAGCAGAAACCATGGGGGGACAGGGCGGGGAGATACGCAGTATTTT
.	.	TRBV5-1	TRBJ2-1	CATKAGKTYNEQFF	TGCGCCACCAAAGCCGGGAAAACCTACAATGAGCAGTTCTTC
.	.	TRBV30	TRBJ1-5	CAWSVSGAHNQPQHF	TGTGCCTGGAGTGTATCCGGGGCCCACAATCAGCCCCAGCATTTT
.	.	TRBV29-1	TRBJ1-2	CSVDGGVGYTF	TGCAGCGTTGATGGAGGGGTCGGCTACACCTTC
.	.	TRBV6-2/TRBV6-3	TRBJ1-1	CASRPTGASDEAFF	TGTGCCAGCAGGCCCACGGGGGCCTCCGACGAAGCTTTCTTT
.	.	TRBV28	TRBJ2-4	CASRGGPSKNIQYF	TGTGCCAGCAGGGGGGGACCATCCAAAAACATTCAGTACTTC
TRBD1	.	TRBV5-1	TRBJ1-6	CASSFWGQGDSPLHF	TGCGCCAGCAGCTTCTGGGGACAGGGGGACTCACCCCTCCACTTT
.	.	TRBV7-3	TRBJ1-6	CASSLRPEGRSPLHF	TGTGCCAGCAGCTTAAGGCCGGAGGGGCGTTCACCCCTCCACTTT
TRBD1	.	TRBV18	TRBJ1-4	CASSPIRQGAEKLFF	TGTGCCAGCTCACCGATCCGTCAGGGGGCTGAAAAACTGTTTTTT
TRBD1	.	TRBV6-5	TRBJ1-2	CASSTGTGAYGYTF	TGTGCCAGCAGTACCGGGACAGGGGCATATGGCTACACCTTC
TRBD1	.	TRBV28	TRBJ1-6	CASMGQDNSPLHF	TGTGCCAGCATGGGACAGGACAATTCACCCCTCCACTTT
.	.	TRBV7-9	TRBJ1-3	CASSVSISGNTIYF	TGTGCCAGCAGCGTGTCCATCTCTGGAAACACCATATATTTT
TRBD1	.	TRBV5-1	TRBJ2-5	CASSGTTGSQETQYF	TGCGCCAGCAGCGGGACGACAGGGTCCCAAGAGACCCAGTACTTC
.	.	TRBV6-5	TRBJ2-5	CASRMAETQYF	TGTGCCAGCAGAATGGCAGAGACCCAGTACTTC
TRBD1	.	TRBV4-1	TRBJ2-1	CASRPDRVNYNEQFF	TGCGCCAGCAGACCCGACAGGGTCAACTACAATGAGCAGTTCTTC
.	.	TRBV7-2	TRBJ1-5	CASSLASDNQPQHF	TGTGCCAGCAGCTTAGCTTCCGACAATCAGCCCCAGCATTTT
TRBD1	.	TRBV4-2	TRBJ1-1	CASSQDYPGQAEDSFEAFF	TGTGCCAGCAGCCAAGATTACCCCGGACAGGCCGAGGACTCTTTTGAAGCTTTCTTT
.	.	TRBV19	TRBJ1-5	CASSMVKGPLNQPQHF	TGTGCCAGTAGTATGGTGAAGGGGCCGCTTAATCAGCCCCAGCATTTT